This T cell receptor (beta chain) appears in the sequencing data of a study of T cell responses to AZD1222 COVID-19 vaccine. Study-wide points: Regions left unmutated in variants are reportedly the target of nearly half of spike-specific TCRs. Only 6 or 7 people who got AZD1222 tested seropositive at baseline. After the peak T cell response, and only then, were repertoires sampled. Regions 160-218 and 743-854 dominated among vaccine-associated CD4 TCRs spanning spike.

To note about this clone: Its specificity is not known.

The data were produced by immunoSEQ multiplex PCR, yet TCRdb's version contains in-frame clones alone and is incomplete. The sample lists 90,000 to 110,000 clones; 88% were seen once. The CDR3 covers 14 residues. CDR1 SGHTA and CDR2 FQGNSA come from the germline V gene. V lost 5 bases and J lost 0, with 8 bases in between. The specimen comprised peripheral blood, sampled on day 0 of MenACWY control vaccination. This TCR came from an adult in good health. V gene TRBV7-2 combines with J gene TRBJ2-1; D ambiguous. The CDR3: CASSHLDSYNEQFF. In nucleotides, the CDR3 is TGTGCCAGCAGCCATCTTGACTCCTACAATGAGCAGTTCTTC. Using reference TRBV7-2 and TRBJ2-1 for the parts outside the CDR3, the full variable domain is GAGVSQSPSNKVTEKGKDVELRCDPISGHTALYWYRQSLGQGLEFLIYFQGNSAPDKSGLPSDRFSAERTGGSVSTLTIQRTQQEDSAVYLCASSHLDSYNEQFFGPGTRLTVL.